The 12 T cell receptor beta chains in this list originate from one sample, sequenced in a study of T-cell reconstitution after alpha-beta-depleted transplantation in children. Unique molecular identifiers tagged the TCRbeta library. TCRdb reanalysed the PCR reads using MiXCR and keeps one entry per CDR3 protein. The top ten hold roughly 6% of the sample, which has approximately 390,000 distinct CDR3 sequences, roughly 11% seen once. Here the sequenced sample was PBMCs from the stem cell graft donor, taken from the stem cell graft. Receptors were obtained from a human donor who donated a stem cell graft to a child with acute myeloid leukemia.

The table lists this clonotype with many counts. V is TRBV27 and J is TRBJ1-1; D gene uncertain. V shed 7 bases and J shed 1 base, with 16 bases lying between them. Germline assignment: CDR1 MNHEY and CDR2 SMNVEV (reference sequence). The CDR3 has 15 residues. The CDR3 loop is CASKVGPGGNTEAFF. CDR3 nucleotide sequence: TGTGCCAGCAAGGTCGGACCGGGCGGGAACACTGAAGCTTTCTTT.

The CDR3 here is CASSAAFSASTDTQYF. In nucleotides, the CDR3 is TGTGCCAGCAGCGCCGCCTTTAGCGCGAGCACAGATACGCAGTATTTT. J is TRBJ2-3 and V is TRBV7-3, with D possibly being TRBD2 (5 bases). The germline V and J ends were trimmed by 5 bases and 0 bases, with 15 bases remaining between them. From germline, CDR1 is SGHTA and CDR2 FQGTGA. This CDR3 contains 16 residues.

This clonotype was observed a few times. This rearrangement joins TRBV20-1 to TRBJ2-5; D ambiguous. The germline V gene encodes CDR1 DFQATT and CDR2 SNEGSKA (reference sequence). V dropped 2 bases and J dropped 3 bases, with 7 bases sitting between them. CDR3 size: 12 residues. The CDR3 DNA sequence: TGCAGTGCTAGATCCAGAAAAGAGACCCAGTACTTC. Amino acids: CSARSRKETQYF.

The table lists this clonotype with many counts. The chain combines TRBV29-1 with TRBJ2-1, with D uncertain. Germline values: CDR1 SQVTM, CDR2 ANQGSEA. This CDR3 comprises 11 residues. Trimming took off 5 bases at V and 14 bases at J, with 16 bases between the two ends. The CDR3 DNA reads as TGCAGCGTTCACAAAGCCCCCTTTGAGTTCTTC. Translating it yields CSVHKAPFEFF.

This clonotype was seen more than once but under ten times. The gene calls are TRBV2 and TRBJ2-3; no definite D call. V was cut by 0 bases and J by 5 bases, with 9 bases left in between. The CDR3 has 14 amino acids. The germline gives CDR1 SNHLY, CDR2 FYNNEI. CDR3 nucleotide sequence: TGTGCCAGCAGTGAAGCTAGTTTCAGAGATACGCAGTATTTT. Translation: CASSEASFRDTQYF.

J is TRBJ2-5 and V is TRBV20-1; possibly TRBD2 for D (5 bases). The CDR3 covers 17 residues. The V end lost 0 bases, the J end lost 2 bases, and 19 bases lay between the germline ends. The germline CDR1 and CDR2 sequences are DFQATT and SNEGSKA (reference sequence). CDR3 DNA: TGCAGTGCTAGAGAGGAGGCGCAGCGAGGTGCACAAGAGACCCAGTACTTC. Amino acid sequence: CSAREEAQRGAQETQYF.

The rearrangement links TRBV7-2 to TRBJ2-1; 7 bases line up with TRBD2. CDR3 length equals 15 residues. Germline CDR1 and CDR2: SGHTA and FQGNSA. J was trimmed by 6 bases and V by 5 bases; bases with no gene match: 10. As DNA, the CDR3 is TGTGCCAGCAGCCCCCCGGGGACTATCGCCAATGAGCAGTTCTTC. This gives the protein CASSPPGTIANEQFF.

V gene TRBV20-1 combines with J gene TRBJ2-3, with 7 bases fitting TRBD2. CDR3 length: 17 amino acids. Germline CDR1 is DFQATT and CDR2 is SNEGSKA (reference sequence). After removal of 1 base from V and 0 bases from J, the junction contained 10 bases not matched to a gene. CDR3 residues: CSARGQWASGSTDTQYF. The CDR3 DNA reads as TGCAGTGCTAGAGGTCAATGGGCTAGCGGTAGCACAGATACGCAGTATTTT.

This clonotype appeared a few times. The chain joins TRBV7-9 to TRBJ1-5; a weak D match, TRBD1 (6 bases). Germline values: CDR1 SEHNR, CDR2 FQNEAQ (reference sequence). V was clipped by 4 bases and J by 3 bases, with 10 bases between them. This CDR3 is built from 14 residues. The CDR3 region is CASSSTGYNQPQHF. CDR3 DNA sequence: TGTGCCAGCAGCTCCACAGGGTACAATCAGCCCCAGCATTTT. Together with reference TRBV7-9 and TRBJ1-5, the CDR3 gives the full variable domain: DTGVSQNPRHKITKRGQNVTFRCDPISEHNRLYWYRQTLGQGPEFLTYFQNEAQLEKSRLLSDRFSAERPKGSFSTLEIQRTEQGDSAMYLCASSSTGYNQPQHFGDGTRLSIL.

Here the CDR3 reads CASSFSGTAHNEQFF. In DNA form, the CDR3 reads TGTGCCAGCAGTTTCAGCGGAACCGCCCACAATGAGCAGTTCTTC. V usage is TRBV25-1 and J usage is TRBJ2-1; D might be TRBD2 (5 bases). This CDR3 is built from 15 residues. The V gene's germline CDR1 is MGHDK and CDR2 SYGVNS. V was pared by 5 bases and J by 5 bases, with 16 bases between.

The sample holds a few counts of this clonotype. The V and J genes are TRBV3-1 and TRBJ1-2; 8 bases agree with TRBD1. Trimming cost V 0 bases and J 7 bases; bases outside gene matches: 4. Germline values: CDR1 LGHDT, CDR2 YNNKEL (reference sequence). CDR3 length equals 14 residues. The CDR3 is CASSQDEGTGGYTF. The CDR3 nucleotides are TGTGCCAGCAGCCAAGATGAAGGGACAGGTGGCTACACCTTC. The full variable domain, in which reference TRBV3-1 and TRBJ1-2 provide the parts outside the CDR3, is DTAVSQTPKYLVTQMGNDKSIKCEQNLGHDTMYWYKQDSKKFLKIMFSYNNKELIINETVPNRFSPKSPDKAHLNLHINSLELGDSAVYFCASSQDEGTGGYTFGSGTRLTVV.

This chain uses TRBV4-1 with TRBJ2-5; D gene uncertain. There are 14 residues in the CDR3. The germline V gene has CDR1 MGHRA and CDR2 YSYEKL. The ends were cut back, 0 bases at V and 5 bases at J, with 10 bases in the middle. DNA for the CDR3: TGCGCCAGCAGCCAAGATCCCGATGGCGAGACCCAGTACTTC. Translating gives CASSQDPDGETQYF.